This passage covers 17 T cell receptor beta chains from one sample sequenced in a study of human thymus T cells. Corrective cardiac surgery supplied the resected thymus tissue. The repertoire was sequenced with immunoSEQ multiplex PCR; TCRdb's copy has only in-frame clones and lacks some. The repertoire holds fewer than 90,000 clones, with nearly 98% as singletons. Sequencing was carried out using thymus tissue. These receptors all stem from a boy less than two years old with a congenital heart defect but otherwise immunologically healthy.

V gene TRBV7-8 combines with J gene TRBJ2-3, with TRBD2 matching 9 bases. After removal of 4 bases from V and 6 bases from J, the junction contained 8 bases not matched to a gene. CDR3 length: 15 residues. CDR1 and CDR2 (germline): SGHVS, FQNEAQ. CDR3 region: CASSSLAGVRDTQYF. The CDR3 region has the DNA TGTGCCAGCAGCTCGTTAGCGGGGGTCAGGGATACGCAGTATTTT.

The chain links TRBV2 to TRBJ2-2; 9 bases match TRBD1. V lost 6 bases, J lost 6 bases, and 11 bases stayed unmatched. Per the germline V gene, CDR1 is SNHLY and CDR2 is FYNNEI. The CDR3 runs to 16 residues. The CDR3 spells CASRTTGGGMAGELFF. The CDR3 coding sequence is TGTGCCAGCAGGACTACAGGGGGCGGAATGGCCGGGGAGCTGTTTTTT.

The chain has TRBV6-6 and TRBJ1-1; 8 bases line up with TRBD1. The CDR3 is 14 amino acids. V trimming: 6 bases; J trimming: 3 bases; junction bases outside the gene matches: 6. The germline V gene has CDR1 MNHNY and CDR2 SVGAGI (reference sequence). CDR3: CASRMTGAHTEAFF. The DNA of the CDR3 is TGTGCCAGCAGGATGACAGGGGCCCACACTGAAGCTTTCTTT.

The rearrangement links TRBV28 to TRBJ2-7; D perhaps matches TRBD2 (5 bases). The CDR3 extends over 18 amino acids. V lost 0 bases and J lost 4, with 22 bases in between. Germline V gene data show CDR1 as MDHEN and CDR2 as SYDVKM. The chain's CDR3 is CASSLCKVASRTPYEQYF. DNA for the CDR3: TGTGCCAGCAGTTTATGCAAGGTAGCGAGCCGGACTCCATACGAGCAGTACTTC.

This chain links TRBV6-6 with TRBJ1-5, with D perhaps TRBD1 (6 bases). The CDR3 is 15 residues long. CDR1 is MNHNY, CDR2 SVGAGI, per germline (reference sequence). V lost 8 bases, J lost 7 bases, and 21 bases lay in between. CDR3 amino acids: CASCSMRGQFQPQHF. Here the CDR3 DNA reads TGTGCCAGCTGCTCAATGAGAGGACAGTTCCAGCCCCAGCATTTT.

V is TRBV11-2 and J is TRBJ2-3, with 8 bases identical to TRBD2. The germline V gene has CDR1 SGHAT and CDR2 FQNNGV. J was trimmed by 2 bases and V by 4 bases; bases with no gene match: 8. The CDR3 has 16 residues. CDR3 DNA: TGTGCCAGCAGCTCGTATGTAGCGGGGAACACAGATACGCAGTATTTT. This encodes CASSSYVAGNTDTQYF.

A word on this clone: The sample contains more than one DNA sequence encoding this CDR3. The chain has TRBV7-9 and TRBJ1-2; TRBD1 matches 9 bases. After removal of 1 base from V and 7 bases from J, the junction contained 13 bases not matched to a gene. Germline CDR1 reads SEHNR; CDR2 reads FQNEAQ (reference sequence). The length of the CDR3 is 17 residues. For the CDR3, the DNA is TGTGCCAGCAGCTTAGGAATCAGGACAGGGGAATCTTGTGGCTACACCTTC. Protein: CASSLGIRTGESCGYTF.

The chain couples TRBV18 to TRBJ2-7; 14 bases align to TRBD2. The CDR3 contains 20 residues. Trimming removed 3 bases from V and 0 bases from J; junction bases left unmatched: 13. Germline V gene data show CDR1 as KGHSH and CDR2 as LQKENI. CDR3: CASSPGVGLAGAPRSYEQYF. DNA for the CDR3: TGTGCCAGCTCACCCGGAGTGGGACTAGCGGGAGCCCCCCGCTCCTACGAGCAGTACTTC. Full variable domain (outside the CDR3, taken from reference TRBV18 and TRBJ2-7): NAGVMQNPRHLVRRRGQEARLRCSPMKGHSHVYWYRQLPEEGLKFMVYLQKENIIDESGMPKERFSAEFPKEGPSILRIQQVVRGDSAAYFCASSPGVGLAGAPRSYEQYFGPGTRLTVT.

As DNA, the CDR3 is TGTGCCAGCAGTGAACCCCAGGAGATTATGAACACTGAAGCTTTCTTT. Protein: CASSEPQEIMNTEAFF. V usage is TRBV2 and J usage is TRBJ1-1; D gene ambiguous. CDR3 length: 16 amino acids. V was shortened by 2 bases and J by 0 bases, with 13 bases between the two germline ends. From germline, CDR1 is SNHLY and CDR2 FYNNEI.

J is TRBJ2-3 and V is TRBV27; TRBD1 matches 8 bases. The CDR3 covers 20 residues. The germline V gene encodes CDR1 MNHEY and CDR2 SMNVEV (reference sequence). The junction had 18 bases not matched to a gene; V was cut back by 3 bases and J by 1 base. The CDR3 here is CASSLDRVAHLIHCTDTQYF. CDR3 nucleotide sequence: TGTGCCAGCAGTTTGGACAGGGTTGCTCATCTCATCCATTGCACAGATACGCAGTATTTT.

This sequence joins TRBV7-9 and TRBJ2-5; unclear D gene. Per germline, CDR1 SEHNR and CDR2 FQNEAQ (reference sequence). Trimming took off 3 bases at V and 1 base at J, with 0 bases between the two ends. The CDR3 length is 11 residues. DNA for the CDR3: TGTGCCAGCAGCTTCCAAGAGACCCAGTACTTC. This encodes CASSFQETQYF.

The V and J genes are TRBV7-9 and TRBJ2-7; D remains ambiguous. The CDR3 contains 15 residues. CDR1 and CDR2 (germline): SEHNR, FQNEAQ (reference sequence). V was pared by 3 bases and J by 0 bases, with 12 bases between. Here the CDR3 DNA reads TGTGCCAGCAGCTTTCCTCAACAGAGCTCCTACGAGCAGTACTTC. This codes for CASSFPQQSSYEQYF.

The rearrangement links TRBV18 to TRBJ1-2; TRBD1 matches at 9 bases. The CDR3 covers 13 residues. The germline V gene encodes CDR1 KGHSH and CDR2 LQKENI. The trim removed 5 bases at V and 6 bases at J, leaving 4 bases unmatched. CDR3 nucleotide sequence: TGTGCCAGCTCAGCTTGGACAGGGGATGGCTACACCTTC. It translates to CASSAWTGDGYTF.

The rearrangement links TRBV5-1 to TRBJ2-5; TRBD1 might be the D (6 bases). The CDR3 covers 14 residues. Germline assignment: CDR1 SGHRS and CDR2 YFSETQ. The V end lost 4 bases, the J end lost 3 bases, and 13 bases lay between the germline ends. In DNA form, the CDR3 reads TGCGCCAGCAGCCTACAGGGTTCTAAAGAGACCCAGTACTTC. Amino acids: CASSLQGSKETQYF.

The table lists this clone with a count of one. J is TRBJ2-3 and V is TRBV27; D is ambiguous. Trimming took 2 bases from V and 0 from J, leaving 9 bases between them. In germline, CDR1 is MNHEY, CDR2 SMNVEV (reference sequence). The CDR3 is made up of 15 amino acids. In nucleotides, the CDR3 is TGTGCCAGCAGTTTAGAATCGGACAGCACAGATACGCAGTATTTT. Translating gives CASSLESDSTDTQYF.

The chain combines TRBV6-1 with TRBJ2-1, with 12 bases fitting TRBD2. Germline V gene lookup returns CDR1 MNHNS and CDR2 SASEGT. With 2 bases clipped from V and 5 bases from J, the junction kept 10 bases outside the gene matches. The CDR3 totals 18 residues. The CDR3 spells CASSERASLAGGHNEQFF. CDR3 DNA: TGTGCCAGCAGTGAAAGGGCCTCACTAGCGGGGGGTCACAATGAGCAGTTCTTC.

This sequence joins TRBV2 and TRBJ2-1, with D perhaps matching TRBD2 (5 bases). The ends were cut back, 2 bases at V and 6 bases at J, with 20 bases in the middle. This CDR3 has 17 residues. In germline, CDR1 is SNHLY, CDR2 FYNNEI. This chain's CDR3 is CASSENPGRERFNEQFF. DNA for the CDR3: TGTGCCAGCAGTGAAAACCCCGGACGGGAAAGGTTCAATGAGCAGTTCTTC. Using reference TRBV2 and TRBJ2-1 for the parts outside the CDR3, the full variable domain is EPEVTQTPSHQVTQMGQEVILRCVPISNHLYFYWYRQILGQKVEFLVSFYNNEISEKSEIFDDQFSVERPDGSNFTLKIRSTKLEDSAMYFCASSENPGRERFNEQFFGPGTRLTVL.